The entry below describes one TCR beta chain. Primers included in the PCR were 60 Vbeta and 13 Jbeta primers. Clones were read by immunoSEQ multiplex PCR, and TCRdb kept only the in-frame ones, dropping some. The sample lists 55,000 to 70,000 clones; under 85% were seen once. These data come from a study of cytomegalovirus exposure and HLA in healthy donors. Looked up from germline, CDR1 is SGHRS and CDR2 is YFSETQ. The CDR3 is 12 residues long. The germline V and J ends were trimmed by 3 bases and 7 bases, with 10 bases remaining between them. V is TRBV5-1 and J is TRBJ1-1; maybe TRBD1 (6 bases). Sequenced: PBMCs. The source is a woman in her fifties or sixties in good health and CMV-seropositive. The CDR3 spells CASSSTGIEAFF. CDR3 sequence (DNA): TGCGCCAGCAGCTCAACAGGGATTGAAGCTTTCTTT.